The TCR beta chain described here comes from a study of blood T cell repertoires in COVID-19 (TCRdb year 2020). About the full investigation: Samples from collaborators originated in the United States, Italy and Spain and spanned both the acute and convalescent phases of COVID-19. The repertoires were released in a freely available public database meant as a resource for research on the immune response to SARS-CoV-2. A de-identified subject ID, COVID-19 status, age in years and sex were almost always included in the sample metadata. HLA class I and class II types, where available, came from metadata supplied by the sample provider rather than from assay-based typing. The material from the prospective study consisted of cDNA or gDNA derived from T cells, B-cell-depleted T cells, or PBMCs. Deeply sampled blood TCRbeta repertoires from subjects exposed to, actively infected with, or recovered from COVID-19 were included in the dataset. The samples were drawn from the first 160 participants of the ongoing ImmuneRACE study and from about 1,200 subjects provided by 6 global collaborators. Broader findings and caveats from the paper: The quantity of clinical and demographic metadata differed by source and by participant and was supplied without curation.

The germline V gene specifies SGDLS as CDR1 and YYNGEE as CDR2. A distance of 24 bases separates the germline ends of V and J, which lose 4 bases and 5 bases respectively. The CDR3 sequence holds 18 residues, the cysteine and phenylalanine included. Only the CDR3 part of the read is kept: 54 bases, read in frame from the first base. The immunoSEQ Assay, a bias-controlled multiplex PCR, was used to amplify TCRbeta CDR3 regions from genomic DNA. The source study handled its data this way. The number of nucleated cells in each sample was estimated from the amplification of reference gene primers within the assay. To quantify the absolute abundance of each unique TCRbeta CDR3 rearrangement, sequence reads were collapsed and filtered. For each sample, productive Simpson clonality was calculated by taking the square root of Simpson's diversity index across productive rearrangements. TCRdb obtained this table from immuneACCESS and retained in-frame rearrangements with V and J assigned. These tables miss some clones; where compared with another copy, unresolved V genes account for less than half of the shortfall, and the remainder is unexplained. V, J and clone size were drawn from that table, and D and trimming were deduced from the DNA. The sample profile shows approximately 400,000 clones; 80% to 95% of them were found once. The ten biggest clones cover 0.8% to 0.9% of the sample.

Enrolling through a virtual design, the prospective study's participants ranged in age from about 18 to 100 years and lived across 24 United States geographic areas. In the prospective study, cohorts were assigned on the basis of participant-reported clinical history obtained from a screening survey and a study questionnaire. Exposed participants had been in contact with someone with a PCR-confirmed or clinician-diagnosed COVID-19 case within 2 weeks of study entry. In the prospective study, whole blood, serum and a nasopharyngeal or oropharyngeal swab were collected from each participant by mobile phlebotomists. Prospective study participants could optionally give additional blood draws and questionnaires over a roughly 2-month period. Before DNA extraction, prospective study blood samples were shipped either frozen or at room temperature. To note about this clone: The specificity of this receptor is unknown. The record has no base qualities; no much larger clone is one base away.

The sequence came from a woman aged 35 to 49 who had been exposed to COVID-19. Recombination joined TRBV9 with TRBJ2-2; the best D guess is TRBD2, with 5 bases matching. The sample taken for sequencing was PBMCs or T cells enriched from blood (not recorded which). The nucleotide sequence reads TGTGCCAGCAGCTCGAAGGGCCCCGGGGAGCTTCGTACCGGGGAGCTGTTTTTT. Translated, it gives CASSSKGPGELRTGELFF.